Listed here are 9 T cell receptor beta chains from one sample, sequenced in a study of PD-1 blockade in classical Hodgkin lymphoma. Produced via immunoSEQ multiplex PCR; TCRdb's table is partial and in-frame only. The sample shows 15,000 to 20,000 clones, approximately 77% of them seen only once. Documented time point: cycle 4 day 1 (C4D1), after more than five weeks of nivolumab. Every one of the patients relapsed after autologous stem cell transplantation (brentuximab vedotin exposure was variable). The authors purified CD4+ T cells from thawed PBMCs by magnetic negative selection. The sample in question was CD4+ T cells from blood, obtained before the fourth cycle of nivolumab. These receptors were taken from a human donor with classical Hodgkin lymphoma.

V gene TRBV6-4 combines with J gene TRBJ1-6; D may be TRBD1 (6 bases). Germline CDR1 and CDR2: MRHNA and SNTAGT. This CDR3 region has 16 residues. Between the trimmed V and J ends, which lost 6 bases and 7 bases, there was a span of 19 bases. CDR3 bases: TGTGCCAGCAGCCCTGATCAACGGGGGCTAAATTCACCCCTCCACTTT. Protein sequence: CASSPDQRGLNSPLHF.

J is TRBJ2-2 and V is TRBV28; TRBD2 agrees at 15 bases. The germline gives CDR1 MDHEN, CDR2 SYDVKM. The CDR3 spans 18 residues. V lost 5 bases, J lost 5 bases, and 9 bases stayed unmatched. CDR3 DNA sequence: TGTGCCAGCAGTCCCTGGACTAGCGGGGGGGCTCGTACCGGGGAGCTGTTTTTT. It encodes CASSPWTSGGARTGELFF. Looking up the rest from reference TRBV28 and TRBJ2-2 gives the full variable domain: DVKVTQSSRYLVKRTGEKVFLECVQDMDHENMFWYRQDPGLGLRLIYFSYDVKMKEKGDIPEGYSVSREKKERFSLILESASTNQTSMYLCASSPWTSGGARTGELFFGEGSRLTVL.

The V gene is TRBV7-9, the J gene TRBJ1-4, with D perhaps matching TRBD1 (5 bases). Germline CDR1 SEHNR, CDR2 FQNEAQ (reference sequence). V shed 2 bases and J shed 3 bases, with 16 bases lying between them. The CDR3 is 17 amino acids. The CDR3 loop reads CASSLSGFRGPNEKLFF. CDR3 sequence (DNA): TGTGCCAGCAGCTTATCCGGATTTAGGGGTCCTAATGAAAAACTGTTTTTT.

This clone was counted a few times. The rearrangement joins TRBV27 to TRBJ2-3, with 8 bases matching TRBD2. The V and J ends lost 4 bases and 0 bases, in that order; junction bases with no gene match: 3. CDR1 is MNHEY and CDR2 is SMNVEV in the germline V gene (reference sequence). The CDR3 contains 15 residues. DNA of the CDR3: TGTGCCAGCAGTTCCCCTAGCGGGAGCACAGATACGCAGTATTTT. Its protein product is CASSSPSGSTDTQYF.

The CDR3 sequence is CASSFGSREYF. The CDR3 nucleotides read TGTGCCAGCAGCTTTGGATCCCGGGAGTACTTC. V gene TRBV11-2 combines with J gene TRBJ2-7, with unresolved D. V was cut by 3 bases and J by 11 bases, with 11 bases left in between. The germline V gene has CDR1 SGHAT and CDR2 FQNNGV. This CDR3 has 11 amino acids.

This clone was picked up one time. V is TRBV4-1 and J is TRBJ2-6; possible D gene TRBD1, 6 bases. This CDR3 contains 17 residues. Germline CDR1 MGHRA, CDR2 YSYEKL. With 2 bases removed from V and 3 bases from J, the gap between germline ends came to 14 bases. The CDR3 here is CASSQWAGADGANVLTF. The CDR3 bases are TGCGCCAGCAGCCAATGGGCAGGGGCGGATGGGGCCAACGTCCTGACTTTC.

The V call is TRBV5-1, the J call TRBJ2-5; D not certain. This CDR3 spans 13 amino acids. The germline V gene encodes CDR1 SGHRS and CDR2 YFSETQ. V shed 6 bases and J shed 3 bases, with 12 bases lying between them. The CDR3 DNA reads as TGCGCCAGCAACAACCCCCTGAAAGAGACCCAGTACTTC. It codes for CASNNPLKETQYF.

This clone has a handful of counts. This chain connects TRBV7-9 to TRBJ1-1, with D perhaps matching TRBD1 (5 bases). The CDR3 contains 12 residues. V dropped 5 bases and J dropped 4 bases, with 8 bases sitting between them. Germline V gene lookup returns CDR1 SEHNR and CDR2 FQNEAQ (reference sequence). The CDR3 sequence: CASSGDFTEAFF. Written as DNA, the CDR3 is TGTGCCAGCAGCGGGGACTTCACTGAAGCTTTCTTT.

This sequence joins TRBV7-8 and TRBJ2-3; 12 positions agree with TRBD2. Losses at the gene ends were 5 bases for V and 4 bases for J; bases not matched to a gene: 13. Germline loops: CDR1 SGHVS, CDR2 FQNEAQ. The CDR3 spans 18 residues. CDR3: CASSLRTSGTSVADTQYF. The CDR3 DNA sequence: TGTGCCAGCAGCCTTCGGACTAGCGGGACCTCCGTGGCAGATACGCAGTATTTT.